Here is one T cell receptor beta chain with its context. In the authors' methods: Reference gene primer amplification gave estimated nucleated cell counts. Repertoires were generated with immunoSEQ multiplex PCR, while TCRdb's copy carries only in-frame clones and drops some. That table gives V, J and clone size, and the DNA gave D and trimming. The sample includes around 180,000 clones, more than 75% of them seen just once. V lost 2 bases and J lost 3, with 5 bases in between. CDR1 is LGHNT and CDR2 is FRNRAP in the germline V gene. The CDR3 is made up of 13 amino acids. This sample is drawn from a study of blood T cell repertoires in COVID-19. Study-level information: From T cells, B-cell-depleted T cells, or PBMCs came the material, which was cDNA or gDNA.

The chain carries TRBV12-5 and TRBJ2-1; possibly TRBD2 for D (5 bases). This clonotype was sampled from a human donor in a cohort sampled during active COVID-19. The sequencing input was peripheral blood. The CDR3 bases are TGTGCTAGTGGTTTGACTAGCTACAATGAGCAGTTCTTC. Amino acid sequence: CASGLTSYNEQFF.